The 21 T cell receptor beta chains reported below all come from one sample, sequenced in a study of response to subunit inactivated influenza vaccine (dated by TCRdb to 2016 to 2019). Library method: RT-PCR. Sequencing was carried out with an Illumina HiSeq 2500. The public reads were reprocessed in TCRdb via fastp at Q25 and MiXCR, keeping in-frame beta chains. Under each unique CDR3 protein, matching rows form one entry showing the most common genes and DNA. In all, the sample holds hundreds of thousands of distinct CDR3 sequences, and approximately 14% of those were seen once. Clones ranked in the top ten supply about 9.9% of the sample. This material consisted of PBMCs from blood, taken 11 to 12 days after vaccination. All receptors derive from a man between 50 and 59 years old who received an inactivated influenza vaccine. Donor details come from another sample of the same person, matched by shared clones.

The chain joins TRBV4-2 to TRBJ2-2; D possibly corresponds to TRBD1 (5 bases). CDR3 length equals 15 residues. CDR1 and CDR2 (germline): LGHNA, YNFKEQ. V was clipped by 3 bases and J by 2 bases, with 10 bases between them. DNA of the CDR3: TGTGCCAGCAGCCAGAACAGGCGAAACACCGGGGAGCTGTTTTTT. Translating gives CASSQNRRNTGELFF.

Only a few counts were recorded for this clonotype. The rearrangement links TRBV9 to TRBJ2-3; TRBD2 matches at 11 bases. Germline V gene sequence: CDR1 SGDLS, CDR2 YYNGEE. The CDR3 has 16 amino acids. V dropped 0 bases and J dropped 4; count of bases not matched to a gene: 4. The CDR3: CASSVDLAGGSDTQYF. For the CDR3, the DNA is TGTGCCAGCAGCGTAGATCTAGCGGGGGGCTCAGATACGCAGTATTTT.

The V and J genes are TRBV29-1 and TRBJ1-1, with D unclear. V lost 7 bases to trimming and J lost 1 base, with 7 bases between them. Germline CDR1 and CDR2: SQVTM and ANQGSEA. The CDR3 spans 11 residues. CDR3 amino acids: CSGTRNTEAFF. For the CDR3, the DNA is TGCAGCGGCACAAGGAACACTGAAGCTTTCTTT.

The chain carries TRBV24-1 and TRBJ2-5, with D unclear. Germline values: CDR1 KGHDR, CDR2 SFDVKD. The CDR3 totals 15 residues. Trimming removed 4 bases at V and 1 base at J, with 12 bases between. For the CDR3, the DNA is TGTGCCACCAGTGACCCGAGTCCGCGCCAAGAGACCCAGTACTTC. The encoded protein is CATSDPSPRQETQYF.

The chain uses TRBV24-1 and TRBJ2-5; perhaps TRBD1 as D (5 bases). This CDR3 has 16 residues. V dropped 3 bases and J dropped 1 base, with 14 bases sitting between them. Germline V gene data show CDR1 as KGHDR and CDR2 as SFDVKD. The CDR3 bases are TGTGCCACCAGTGATCCGAACCAGGGCCTCCAAGAGACCCAGTACTTC. Protein: CATSDPNQGLQETQYF.

The chain uses TRBV11-2 and TRBJ2-7, with D possibly being TRBD1 or TRBD2 (6 bases each). Germline V gene lookup returns CDR1 SGHAT and CDR2 FQNNGV. The length of the CDR3 is 15 residues. Trimming left V 0 bases short and J 2 bases short, with 11 bases between. The CDR3 region is CASSLERGAPYEQYF. CDR3 nucleotides: TGTGCCAGCAGCTTAGAAAGGGGGGCCCCCTACGAGCAGTACTTC.

The genes are TRBV11-1 and TRBJ2-1; D tentatively fits TRBD1 or TRBD2 (6 bases each). CDR3 length equals 17 residues. V lost 5 bases and J lost 8, with 25 bases in between. Germline loops: CDR1 SGHAT, CDR2 FQDESV (reference sequence). CDR3 DNA sequence: TGTGCCAGCAGCACCCTAGGGGGGAGAAGTAGTAAGGATGAGCAGTTCTTC. As protein: CASSTLGGRSSKDEQFF.

The genes are TRBV2 and TRBJ2-2; possible D gene TRBD2, 6 bases. The CDR3 runs to 15 residues. Germline V gives CDR1 SNHLY, CDR2 FYNNEI. V dropped 1 base and J dropped 5 bases, with 11 bases sitting between them. CDR3 nucleotides: TGTGCCAGCAGTGAAGGGCCTGGGAGGACCGGGGAGCTGTTTTTT. It yields the protein CASSEGPGRTGELFF.

This chain connects TRBV5-1 to TRBJ1-2, with TRBD1 as a possible D gene (5 bases). This CDR3 is built from 14 residues. The germline V gene encodes CDR1 SGHRS and CDR2 YFSETQ. Deletions cut 4 bases from V and 2 bases from J, with 12 bases between. CDR3 in DNA: TGCGCCAGCAGCGCAGGGACGGAGAACTATGGCTACACCTTC. Protein sequence: CASSAGTENYGYTF. Using reference TRBV5-1 and TRBJ1-2 for the parts outside the CDR3, the full variable domain is KAGVTQTPRYLIKTRGQQVTLSCSPISGHRSVSWYQQTPGQGLQFLFEYFSETQRNKGNFPGRFSGRQFSNSRSEMNVSTLELGDSALYLCASSAGTENYGYTFGSGTRLTVV.

Written as DNA, the CDR3 is TGTGCCAGCGGAAGACTAGCGGGGGGACTAGAGACCCAGTACTTC. The encoded protein is CASGRLAGGLETQYF. This chain links TRBV27 with TRBJ2-5; the match to TRBD2 covers 13 bases. This CDR3 contains 15 residues. The ends lost 8 bases at V and 4 bases at J; junction bases unmatched: 7. Germline V lookup: CDR1 MNHEY, CDR2 SMNVEV (reference sequence).

In its sample, this clonotype was seen a few times. The gene calls are TRBV5-1 and TRBJ1-4, with D perhaps TRBD1 (6 bases). V was trimmed by 4 bases and J by 6 bases, leaving 13 bases between them. Looked up from germline, CDR1 is SGHRS and CDR2 is YFSETQ. CDR3 size: 14 residues. In DNA, the CDR3 is TGCGCCAGCAGCCTCTCCCCAGGGGATGAAAAACTGTTTTTT. This codes for CASSLSPGDEKLFF. Using reference TRBV5-1 and TRBJ1-4 for the parts outside the CDR3, the full variable domain is KAGVTQTPRYLIKTRGQQVTLSCSPISGHRSVSWYQQTPGQGLQFLFEYFSETQRNKGNFPGRFSGRQFSNSRSEMNVSTLELGDSALYLCASSLSPGDEKLFFGSGTQLSVL.

Only a few counts were recorded for this clonotype. The chain employs TRBV5-6 and TRBJ2-1; 16 positions match TRBD2. Trimming cost V 1 base and J 10 bases; bases outside gene matches: 8. The germline V gene encodes CDR1 SGHDT and CDR2 YYEEEE. This CDR3 is 17 amino acids long. CDR3 DNA sequence: TGTGCCAGCAGCTTGCCCCCGGGACTAGCGGGAGGGCACGAGCAGTTCTTC. Encoded protein: CASSLPPGLAGGHEQFF.

V and J are TRBV7-2 and TRBJ2-1; D unresolved. This CDR3 is 12 amino acids long. Germline V gives CDR1 SGHTA, CDR2 FQGNSA. V was clipped by 5 bases and J by 9 bases, with 11 bases between them. CDR3 nucleotides: TGTGCCAGCAGCCATAACTTCGGTGAGCAGTTCTTC. Residues: CASSHNFGEQFF.

V is TRBV20-1 and J is TRBJ2-5, with D tentatively TRBD2 (5 bases). Per germline, CDR1 DFQATT and CDR2 SNEGSKA (reference sequence). The CDR3 totals 12 residues. Trimming removed 4 bases at V and 5 bases at J, with 11 bases between. The CDR3 sequence is CSAKRVGETQYF. The CDR3 region has the DNA TGCAGTGCTAAGAGGGTCGGGGAGACCCAGTACTTC.

This clonotype was seen more than once but under ten times. The V gene is TRBV7-9, the J gene TRBJ2-5, with D possibly TRBD1 on 6 matching bases. CDR1 is SEHNR and CDR2 is FQNEAQ in the germline V gene (reference sequence). The CDR3 sequence is 15 residues long. V was clipped by 5 bases and J by 4 bases, with 17 bases between them. The CDR3 protein is CASSNRQEWGETQYF. CDR3 DNA: TGTGCCAGCAGCAACCGACAGGAGTGGGGAGAGACCCAGTACTTC.

This sequence joins TRBV6-5 and TRBJ2-2; D is unclear. The length of the CDR3 is 13 residues. Between the trimmed V and J ends, which lost 1 base and 5 bases, there was a span of 5 bases. Germline values: CDR1 MNHEY, CDR2 SVGAGI. The CDR3 bases are TGTGCCAGCAGTTACTGGGCTACCGGGGAGCTGTTTTTT. Its translation is CASSYWATGELFF.

In its sample, this clonotype was seen a few times. The CDR3 bases are TGTGCCAGCAACATGGGACTAGCGGGCGGGGAGCTGTTTTTT. Translating it yields CASNMGLAGGELFF. The V call is TRBV6-1, the J call TRBJ2-2, with TRBD2 matching over 12 bases. V trimming: 7 bases; J trimming: 7 bases; junction bases outside the gene matches: 4. Germline values: CDR1 MNHNS, CDR2 SASEGT. The CDR3 loop spans 14 amino acids.

A few counts support this clonotype. The V gene is TRBV29-1, the J gene TRBJ2-3, with TRBD2 identical over 10 bases. V dropped 4 bases and J dropped 3; count of bases not matched to a gene: 7. The germline CDR1 and CDR2 sequences are SQVTM and ANQGSEA. This CDR3 region has 15 residues. CDR3 DNA: TGCAGCGTTGTGTCGCTAGCGGGAGCAACAGATACGCAGTATTTT. Translating gives CSVVSLAGATDTQYF.

This clonotype has more than one count but fewer than ten. The rearrangement uses TRBV12-3 or TRBV12-4 and TRBJ2-5; 8 positions match TRBD1. The length of the CDR3 is 13 residues. V was pared by 6 bases and J by 6 bases, with 6 bases of the junction left unmatched. DNA for the CDR3: TGTGCCAGCAGAACGACAGGGGCTCAGACCCAGTACTTC. Protein sequence: CASRTTGAQTQYF.

This clonotype was detected only a few times. The gene calls are TRBV6-5 and TRBJ2-4; D unresolved. Germline V gene sequence: CDR1 MNHEY, CDR2 SVGAGI. Trimming removed 4 bases from V and 7 bases from J, with 8 bases in between. The CDR3 totals 12 residues. In DNA, the CDR3 is TGTGCCAGCAGTTCCACCGGGAACATTCAGTACTTC. It yields the protein CASSSTGNIQYF.

This clonotype was seen more than once but under ten times. The J gene is TRBJ1-3, the V gene TRBV20-1; D gene uncertain. Germline values: CDR1 DFQATT, CDR2 SNEGSKA (reference sequence). Trimming pared 4 bases from V and 2 bases from J, leaving 6 bases between. This CDR3 has 12 amino acids. CDR3 DNA sequence: TGCAGTGCTACCAATACTGGAAACACCATATATTTT. Translated: CSATNTGNTIYF.